This T cell receptor beta chain was documented in a study of long-term antiretroviral therapy in people with HIV. Looked up from germline, CDR1 is SGHDN and CDR2 is FVKESK. This CDR3 contains 18 residues. Deletions cut 0 bases from V and 1 base from J, with 18 bases between. Findings and limits, study-wide: Clones expanded before ART dominated the repertoire at all time points. Controls showed broader CDR3 length ranges than did the HIV repertoires. The study found that diversity rose after ART but stayed below transplant donor controls. For ART adherence, viral resistance and therapy changes, no data were available.

About this clone: What it binds is not known.

The immunoSEQ assay was v3.0, run at survey level. Produced via immunoSEQ multiplex PCR; TCRdb's table is partial and in-frame only. The data show 30,000 or so clones, approximately 74% seen once. V usage is TRBV14 and J usage is TRBJ1-2; a possible D gene is TRBD1 (5 bases). Sequencing was performed on unsorted PBMCs, taken 3 years after starting antiretroviral therapy. The TCR comes from a man aged 50-59 years with HIV. Here the CDR3 reads CASSQDPSRQIRNYGYTF. The CDR3 nucleotides are TGTGCCAGCAGCCAAGATCCCTCAAGACAGATCCGTAACTATGGCTACACCTTC.